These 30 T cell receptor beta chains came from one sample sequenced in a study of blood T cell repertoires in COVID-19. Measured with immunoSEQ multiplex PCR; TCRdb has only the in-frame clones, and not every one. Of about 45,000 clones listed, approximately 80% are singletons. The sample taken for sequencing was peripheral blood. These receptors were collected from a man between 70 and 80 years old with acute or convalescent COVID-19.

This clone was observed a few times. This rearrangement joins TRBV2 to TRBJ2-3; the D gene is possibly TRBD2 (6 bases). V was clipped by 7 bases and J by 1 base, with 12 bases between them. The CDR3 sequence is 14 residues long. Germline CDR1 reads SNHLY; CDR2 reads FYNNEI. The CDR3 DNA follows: TGTGCCAGCAACCGGGCTAGCGGCACAGATACGCAGTATTTT. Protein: CASNRASGTDTQYF.

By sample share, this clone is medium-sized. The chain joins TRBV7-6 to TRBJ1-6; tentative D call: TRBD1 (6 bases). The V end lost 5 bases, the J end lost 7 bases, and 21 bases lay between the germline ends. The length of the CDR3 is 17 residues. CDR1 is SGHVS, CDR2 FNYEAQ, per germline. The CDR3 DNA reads TGTGCCAGCAGCCTAACACCCCAACAGGGACCCAATTCACCCCTCCACTTT. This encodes CASSLTPQQGPNSPLHF.

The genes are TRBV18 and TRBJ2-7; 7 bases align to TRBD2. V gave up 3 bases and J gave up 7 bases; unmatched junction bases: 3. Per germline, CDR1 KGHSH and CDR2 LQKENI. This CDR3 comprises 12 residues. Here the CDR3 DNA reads TGTGCCAGCTCACCGGGAGCGGGGGAGCAGTACTTC. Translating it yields CASSPGAGEQYF.

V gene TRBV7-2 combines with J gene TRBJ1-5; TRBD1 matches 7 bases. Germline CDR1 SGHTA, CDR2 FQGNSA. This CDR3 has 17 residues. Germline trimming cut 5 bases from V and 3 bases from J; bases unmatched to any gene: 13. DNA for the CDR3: TGTGCCAGCAGCCAGGGAAGGGGGCGTTGGAACAATCAGCCCCAGCATTTT. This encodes CASSQGRGRWNNQPQHF. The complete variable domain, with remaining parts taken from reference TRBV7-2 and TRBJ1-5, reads GAGVSQSPSNKVTEKGKDVELRCDPISGHTALYWYRQSLGQGLEFLIYFQGNSAPDKSGLPSDRFSAERTGGSVSTLTIQRTQQEDSAVYLCASSQGRGRWNNQPQHFGDGTRLSIL.

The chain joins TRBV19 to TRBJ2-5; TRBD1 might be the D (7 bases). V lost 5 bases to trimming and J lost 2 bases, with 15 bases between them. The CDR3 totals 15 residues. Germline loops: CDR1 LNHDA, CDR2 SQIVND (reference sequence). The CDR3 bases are TGTGCCAGTAGTCCCAGGGGGAGGCAGCAAGAGACCCAGTACTTC. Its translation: CASSPRGRQQETQYF. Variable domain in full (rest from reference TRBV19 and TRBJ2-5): DGGITQSPKYLFRKEGQNVTLSCEQNLNHDAMYWYRQDPGQGLRLIYYSQIVNDFQKGDIAEGYSVSREKKESFPLTVTSAQKNPTAFYLCASSPRGRQQETQYFGPGTRLLVL.

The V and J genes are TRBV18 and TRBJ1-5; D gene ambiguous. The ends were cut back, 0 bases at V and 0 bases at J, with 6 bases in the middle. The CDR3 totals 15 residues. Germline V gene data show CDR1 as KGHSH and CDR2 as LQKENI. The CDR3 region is CASSPPGGSNQPQHF. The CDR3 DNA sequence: TGTGCCAGCTCACCACCTGGCGGTAGCAATCAGCCCCAGCATTTT.

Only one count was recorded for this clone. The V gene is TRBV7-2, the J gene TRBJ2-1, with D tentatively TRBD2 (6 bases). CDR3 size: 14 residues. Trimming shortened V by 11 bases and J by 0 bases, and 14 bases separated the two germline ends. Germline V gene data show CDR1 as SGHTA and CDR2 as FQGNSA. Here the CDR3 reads CAGAGPSSYNEQFF. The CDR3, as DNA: TGTGCCGGCGCGGGGCCGAGCTCCTACAATGAGCAGTTCTTC.

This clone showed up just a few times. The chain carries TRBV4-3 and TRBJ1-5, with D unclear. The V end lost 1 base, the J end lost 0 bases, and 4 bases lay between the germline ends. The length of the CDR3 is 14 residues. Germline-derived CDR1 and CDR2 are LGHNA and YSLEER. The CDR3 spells CASSQGNSNQPQHF. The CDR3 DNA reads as TGCGCCAGCAGCCAAGGTAATAGCAATCAGCCCCAGCATTTT.

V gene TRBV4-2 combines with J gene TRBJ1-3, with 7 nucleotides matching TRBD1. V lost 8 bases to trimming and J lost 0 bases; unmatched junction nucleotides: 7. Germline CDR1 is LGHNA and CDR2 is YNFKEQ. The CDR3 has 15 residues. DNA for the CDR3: TGTGCCAGCCGTGAGACAGGGAGCTCTGGAAACACCATATATTTT. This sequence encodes CASRETGSSGNTIYF.

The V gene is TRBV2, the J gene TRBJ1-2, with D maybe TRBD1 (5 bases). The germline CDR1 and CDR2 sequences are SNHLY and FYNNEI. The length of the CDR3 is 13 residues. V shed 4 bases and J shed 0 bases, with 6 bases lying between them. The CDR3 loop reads CASSGTPNYGYTF. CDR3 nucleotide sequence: TGTGCCAGCAGTGGGACACCTAACTATGGCTACACCTTC. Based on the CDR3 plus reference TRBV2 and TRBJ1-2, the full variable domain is EPEVTQTPSHQVTQMGQEVILRCVPISNHLYFYWYRQILGQKVEFLVSFYNNEISEKSEIFDDQFSVERPDGSNFTLKIRSTKLEDSAMYFCASSGTPNYGYTFGSGTRLTVV.

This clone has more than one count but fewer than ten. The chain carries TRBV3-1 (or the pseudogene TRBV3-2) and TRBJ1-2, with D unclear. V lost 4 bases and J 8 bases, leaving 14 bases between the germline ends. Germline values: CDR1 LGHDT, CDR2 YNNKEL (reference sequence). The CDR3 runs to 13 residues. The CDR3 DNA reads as TGTGCCAGCAGCCCAATACTACTTAGCGGCTACACCTTC. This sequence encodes CASSPILLSGYTF.

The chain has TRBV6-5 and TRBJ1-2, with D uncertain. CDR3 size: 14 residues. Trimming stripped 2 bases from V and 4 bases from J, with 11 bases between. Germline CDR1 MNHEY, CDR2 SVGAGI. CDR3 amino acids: CASSYRDTLYGYTF. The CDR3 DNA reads TGTGCCAGCAGTTACAGAGACACCCTCTATGGCTACACCTTC.

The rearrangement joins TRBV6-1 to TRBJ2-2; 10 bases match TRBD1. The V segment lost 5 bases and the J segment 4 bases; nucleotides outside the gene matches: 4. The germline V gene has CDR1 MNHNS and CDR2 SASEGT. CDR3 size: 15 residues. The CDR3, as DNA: TGTGCCAGCAGTTGGGGACAGGGGAGCACCGGGGAGCTGTTTTTT. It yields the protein CASSWGQGSTGELFF.

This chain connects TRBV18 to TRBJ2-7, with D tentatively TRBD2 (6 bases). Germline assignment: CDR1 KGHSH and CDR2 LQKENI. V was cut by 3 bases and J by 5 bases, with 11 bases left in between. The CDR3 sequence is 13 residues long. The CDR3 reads CASSPPGRNEQYF. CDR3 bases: TGTGCCAGCTCACCCCCGGGGAGGAACGAGCAGTACTTC.

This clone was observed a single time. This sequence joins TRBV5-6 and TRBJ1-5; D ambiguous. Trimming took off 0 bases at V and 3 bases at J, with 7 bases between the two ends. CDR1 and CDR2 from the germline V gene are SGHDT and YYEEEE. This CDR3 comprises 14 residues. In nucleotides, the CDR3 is TGTGCCAGCAGCTTGGGGCTTACCAATCAGCCCCAGCATTTT. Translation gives CASSLGLTNQPQHF.

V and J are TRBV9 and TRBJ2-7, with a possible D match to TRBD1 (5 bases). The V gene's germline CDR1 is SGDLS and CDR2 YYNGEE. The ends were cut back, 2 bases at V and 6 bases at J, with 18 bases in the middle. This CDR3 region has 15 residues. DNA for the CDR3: TGTGCCAGCAGCGTGGCCCAGGGATCCCTCTCCGAGCAGTACTTC. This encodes CASSVAQGSLSEQYF.

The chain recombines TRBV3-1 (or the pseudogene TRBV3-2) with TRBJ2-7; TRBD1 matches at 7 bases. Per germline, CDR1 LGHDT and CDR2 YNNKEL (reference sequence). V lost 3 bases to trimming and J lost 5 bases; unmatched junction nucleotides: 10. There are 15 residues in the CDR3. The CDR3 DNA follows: TGTGCCAGCAGCCAGGTTTGGACAGGAGAGAACGAGCAGTACTTC. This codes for CASSQVWTGENEQYF.

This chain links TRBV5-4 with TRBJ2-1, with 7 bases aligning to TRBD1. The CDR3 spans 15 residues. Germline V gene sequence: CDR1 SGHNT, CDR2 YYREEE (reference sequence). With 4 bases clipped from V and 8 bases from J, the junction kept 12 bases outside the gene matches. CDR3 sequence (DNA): TGTGCCAGCAGCCCACAAGCGACAGGGAACCATGAGCAGTTCTTC. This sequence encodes CASSPQATGNHEQFF.

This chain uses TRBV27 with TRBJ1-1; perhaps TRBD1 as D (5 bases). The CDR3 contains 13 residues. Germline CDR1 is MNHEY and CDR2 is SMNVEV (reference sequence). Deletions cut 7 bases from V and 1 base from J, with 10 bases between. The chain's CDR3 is CASTRAANTEAFF. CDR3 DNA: TGTGCCAGCACCAGGGCTGCGAACACTGAAGCTTTCTTT.

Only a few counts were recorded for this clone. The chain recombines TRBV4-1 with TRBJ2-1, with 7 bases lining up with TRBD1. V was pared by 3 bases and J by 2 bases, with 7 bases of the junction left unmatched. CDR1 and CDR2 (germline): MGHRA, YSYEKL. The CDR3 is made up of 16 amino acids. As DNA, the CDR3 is TGCGCCAGCAGCCAGAACCGGGACAGAACCTACAATGAGCAGTTCTTC. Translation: CASSQNRDRTYNEQFF.

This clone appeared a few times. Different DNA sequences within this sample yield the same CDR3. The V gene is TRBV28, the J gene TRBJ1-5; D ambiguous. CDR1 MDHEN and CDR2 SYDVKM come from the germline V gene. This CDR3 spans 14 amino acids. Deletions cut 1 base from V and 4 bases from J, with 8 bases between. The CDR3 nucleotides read TGTGCCAGCAGTTTATTACGGGGAAATCAGCCCCAGCATTTT. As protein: CASSLLRGNQPQHF. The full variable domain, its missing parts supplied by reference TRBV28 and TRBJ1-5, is DVKVTQSSRYLVKRTGEKVFLECVQDMDHENMFWYRQDPGLGLRLIYFSYDVKMKEKGDIPEGYSVSREKKERFSLILESASTNQTSMYLCASSLLRGNQPQHFGDGTRLSIL.

CDR3 in DNA: TGTGCCAGCAGAGAGACAGGGACCTACGAGCAGTACTTC. Its protein product is CASRETGTYEQYF. The chain employs TRBV6-1 and TRBJ2-7; 7 bases map to TRBD1. The CDR3 is made up of 13 amino acids. CDR1 is MNHNS, CDR2 SASEGT, per germline. Trimming cost V 6 bases and J 2 bases; bases outside gene matches: 4.

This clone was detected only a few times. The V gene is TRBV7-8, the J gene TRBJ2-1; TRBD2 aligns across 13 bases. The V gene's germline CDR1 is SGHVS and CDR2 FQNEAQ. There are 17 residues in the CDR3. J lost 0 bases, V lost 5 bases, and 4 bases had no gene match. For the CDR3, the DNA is TGTGCCAGCAGCCGGGGACTAGCGGGGAGCTCCTACAATGAGCAGTTCTTC. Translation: CASSRGLAGSSYNEQFF.

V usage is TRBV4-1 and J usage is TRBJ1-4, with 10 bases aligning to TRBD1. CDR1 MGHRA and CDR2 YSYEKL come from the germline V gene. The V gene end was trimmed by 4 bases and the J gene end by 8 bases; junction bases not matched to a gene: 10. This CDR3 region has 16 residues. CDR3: CASSRAGTGVREKLFF. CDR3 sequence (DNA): TGCGCCAGCAGCCGGGCCGGGACAGGGGTTCGGGAAAAACTGTTTTTT.

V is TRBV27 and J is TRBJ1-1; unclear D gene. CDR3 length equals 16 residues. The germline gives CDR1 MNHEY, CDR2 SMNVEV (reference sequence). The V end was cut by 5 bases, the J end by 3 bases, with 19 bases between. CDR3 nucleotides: TGTGCCAGCAGTCCCTGGGTCGGGGTCGGACACACTGAAGCTTTCTTT. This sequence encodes CASSPWVGVGHTEAFF.

CDR3 loop: CASSQQNTGYGYTF. Here the CDR3 DNA reads TGTGCCAGCAGCCAACAGAACACAGGCTATGGCTACACCTTC. The chain has TRBV3-1 (or the pseudogene TRBV3-2) and TRBJ1-2, with a weak D call TRBD1 (5 bases). The V end was cut by 2 bases, the J end by 4 bases, with 11 bases between. CDR1 and CDR2 from the germline V gene are LGHDT and YNNKEL (reference sequence). The CDR3 covers 14 residues.

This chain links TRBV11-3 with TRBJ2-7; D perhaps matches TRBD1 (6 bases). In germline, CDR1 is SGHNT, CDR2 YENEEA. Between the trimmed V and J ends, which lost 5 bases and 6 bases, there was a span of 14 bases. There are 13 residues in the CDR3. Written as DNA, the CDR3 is TGTGCCAGCAGCCTAGGGGGTCGGGGCGAGCAGTACTTC. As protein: CASSLGGRGEQYF.

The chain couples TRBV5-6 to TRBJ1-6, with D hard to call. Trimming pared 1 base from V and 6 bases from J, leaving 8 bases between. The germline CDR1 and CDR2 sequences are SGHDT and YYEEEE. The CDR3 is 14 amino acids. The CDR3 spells CASSLTDINSPLHF. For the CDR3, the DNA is TGTGCCAGCAGCTTGACAGACATTAATTCACCCCTCCACTTT.

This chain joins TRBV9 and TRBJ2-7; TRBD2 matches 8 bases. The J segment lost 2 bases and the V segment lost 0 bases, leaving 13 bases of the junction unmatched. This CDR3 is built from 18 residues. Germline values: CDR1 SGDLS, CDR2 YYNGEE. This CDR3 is CASSVVIFPGGTAYEQYF. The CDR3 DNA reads TGTGCCAGCAGCGTAGTTATATTTCCGGGGGGGACGGCCTACGAGCAGTACTTC.

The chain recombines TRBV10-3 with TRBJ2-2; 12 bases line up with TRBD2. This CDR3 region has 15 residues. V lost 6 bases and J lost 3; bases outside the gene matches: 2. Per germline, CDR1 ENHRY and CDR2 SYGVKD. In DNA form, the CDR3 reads TGTGCCATCAGCCCTAGCGGGGGGGACACCGGGGAGCTGTTTTTT. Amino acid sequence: CAISPSGGDTGELFF.